This TCR beta chain was documented in a study of OX40 agonist ivuxolimab in advanced cancers. Some background on the complete study: The costimulatory receptor OX40 (CD134) was targeted by ivuxolimab, a fully human IgG2 agonistic monoclonal antibody. Intravenous ivuxolimab was administered to patients every 2 weeks at six dose levels: 0.01, 0.1, 0.3, 1.5, 3 and 10 mg/kg. Among the approximately 50 dose-escalation patients, around 20 had hepatocellular carcinoma, around 15 melanoma, 9 renal cell carcinoma and 9 head and neck cancer. The dose-escalation cohort was about 83% male with a mean age of around 62 years, ranging from roughly 20 to 85. Prior anti-PD-1, anti-PD-L1 or anti-CTLA-4 therapy was permitted, and checkpoint inhibitors had been received by roughly 42% of dose-escalation patients. Partial responses occurred in three dose-escalation patients, of whom one had hepatocellular carcinoma and two had cutaneous melanoma. The purpose of peripheral TCRbeta sequencing was to test whether ivuxolimab changed TCR sequence diversity and led to clonal T-cell expansion. The paper reports the monotherapy dose-escalation portion (N = 52 patients) of the phase I ivuxolimab trial.

A note on this clone: This receptor's antigen is unknown. Nothing much larger sits one base from this clone, and base qualities are not available.

Its CDR3 holds 16 amino acids, cysteine through phenylalanine. The only DNA kept is the CDR3, 48 bases in frame from the first base. According to the germline V gene, CDR1 reads ENHRY and CDR2 reads SYGVKD. V loses 2 bases, J loses 0 bases, and the germline ends lie 8 bases apart. Overall results and qualifications from the work: Which antigens the clonally expanded peripheral T cells were specific for was not determined. Low levels of normalized T-cell clonal expansion were also shown by some nonresponding patients. After ivuxolimab, more expanded clones were found on average in CD8+ T cells than in CD4+ T cells. In the 0.1-3.0 mg/kg groups, partial responders had among the lowest normalized peripheral clonal expansion, particularly in CD8+ T cells. At doses of 0.1 to 3.0 mg/kg, clonal expansion of both CD4+ and CD8+ T cells in blood was seen between baseline and week 6.

The trial excluded patients who had a history of autoimmune disease or who were on systemic immunosuppression. In every dose cohort, peripheral blood was drawn for TCR sequencing at baseline, cycle 4 day 1, and cycle 7 day 1. The samples were taken from a phase I, first-in-human, multicenter, open-label dose-escalation trial of ivuxolimab. The trial enrolled adults with locally advanced or metastatic head and neck squamous cell, hepatocellular, melanoma or renal cell carcinoma. CD4+ and CD8+ T cells were sorted separately from peripheral blood before TCR sequencing. Genomic DNA was isolated from the sorted cells so that the TCRbeta CDR3 region could be sequenced. TCRbeta CDR3 regions were sequenced using the immunoSEQ Assay. TCRdb retrieved this table from immuneACCESS and kept in-frame rearrangements only. Not all clones are present; in checked studies, unresolved V genes account for under half, and no reason is known for the remainder. The sample table lists 30,000 to 45,000 clones, around 85% of them with a count of one. The ten biggest clones cover more than 9.5% of the sample.

This clonotype originated in an adult with an advanced solid tumor such as melanoma, head and neck, liver or kidney cancer. The input for sequencing was CD4+ or CD8+ T cells sorted from blood, taken in a trial of the OX40 agonist ivuxolimab. The chain was built from TRBV10-3 and TRBJ2-6; TRBD1 is a weak D gene call, 5 bases matching. The CDR3 region reads CAISERGASGANVLTF. The nucleotides read TGTGCCATCAGTGAGAGGGGCGCCTCTGGGGCCAACGTCCTGACTTTC.